The 21 T cell receptor beta chains listed next were all sequenced from one sample in a study of siplizumab effects on memory and regulatory T cells. Only in-frame clones appear in the TCRdb table, and some are missing; sequencing was by immunoSEQ multiplex PCR. Of some 97,000 clones in the sample, less than 95% are singletons; the top ten hold about 0.6%. The sample consisted of Tregs sorted from blood. The receptor set was obtained from a human donor in good health.

The chain has TRBV11-2 and TRBJ2-7, with D uncertain. The germline gives CDR1 SGHAT, CDR2 FQNNGV. The CDR3 covers 11 residues. The V and J ends lost 6 bases and 5 bases respectively, with 8 bases between them. The CDR3 is CASRKSHEQYF. In nucleotides, the CDR3 is TGTGCCAGCAGAAAATCCCACGAGCAGTACTTC.

The rearrangement uses TRBV28 and TRBJ2-3; tentatively, D is TRBD2 (6 bases). Germline loops: CDR1 MDHEN, CDR2 SYDVKM. Between the trimmed V and J ends, which lost 4 bases and 3 bases, there was a span of 14 bases. The CDR3 has 15 residues. The CDR3 DNA reads TGTGCCAGCAGTTCCTCGGGACTGAGGACAGATACGCAGTATTTT. Residues: CASSSSGLRTDTQYF. Combining the CDR3 with reference TRBV28 and TRBJ2-3 gives the whole variable domain DVKVTQSSRYLVKRTGEKVFLECVQDMDHENMFWYRQDPGLGLRLIYFSYDVKMKEKGDIPEGYSVSREKKERFSLILESASTNQTSMYLCASSSSGLRTDTQYFGPGTRLTVL.

This clone has a handful of counts. The chain recombines TRBV6-1 with TRBJ2-2; D gene ambiguous. In germline, CDR1 is MNHNS, CDR2 SASEGT. This CDR3 is 11 amino acids long. Trimming took 1 base from V and 8 from J, leaving 2 bases between them. The CDR3 spells CASSEEGELFF. The DNA of the CDR3 is TGTGCCAGCAGTGAAGAAGGGGAGCTGTTTTTT.

V usage is TRBV30 and J usage is TRBJ2-7, with 7 bases fitting TRBD1. The ends lost 0 bases at V and 11 bases at J; junction bases unmatched: 10. CDR3 length: 13 amino acids. Germline V gene data show CDR1 as GTSNPN and CDR2 as SVGIG (reference sequence). The CDR3 DNA follows: TGTGCCTGGAGTGTGGGTGTGGGACAGCACAAGTACTTC. It yields the protein CAWSVGVGQHKYF.

The sample holds one count of this clone. The chain recombines TRBV6-6 with TRBJ2-3; D is undetermined. Germline values: CDR1 MNHNY, CDR2 SVGAGI (reference sequence). The CDR3 is 12 amino acids. Trimming took 5 bases from V and 2 from J, leaving 5 bases between them. The DNA for the CDR3 is TGTGCCAGCAGTCCCACCACAGATACGCAGTATTTT. It is translated as CASSPTTDTQYF.

The CDR3 nucleotides read TGCAGCGTTGAAGATCGGGCAGGGATAGATACCCAGTACTTC. Protein product: CSVEDRAGIDTQYF. The V call is TRBV29-1, the J call TRBJ2-5, with D tentatively TRBD1 (5 bases). This CDR3 has 14 residues. V was shortened by 0 bases and J by 8 bases, with 16 bases between the two germline ends. Germline V gene lookup returns CDR1 SQVTM and CDR2 ANQGSEA.

The gene calls are TRBV18 and TRBJ2-7; D perhaps matches TRBD1 (5 bases). The CDR3 is 16 amino acids. CDR1 and CDR2 (germline): KGHSH, LQKENI. Trimming cost V 2 bases and J 3 bases, with 17 bases left between them. CDR3 region: CASSPNRSPHRYEQYF. The CDR3 DNA is TGTGCCAGCTCACCAAACAGGTCCCCCCATCGCTACGAGCAGTACTTC.

CDR3 residues: CASSVVSGANVLTF. The DNA of the CDR3 is TGTGCCAGCAGCGTCGTCTCTGGGGCCAACGTCCTGACTTTC. The V call is TRBV9, the J call TRBJ2-6; no reliable D call. The germline V and J ends were trimmed by 2 bases and 0 bases, with 3 bases remaining between them. The CDR3 runs 14 residues. Germline values: CDR1 SGDLS, CDR2 YYNGEE.

CDR3 sequence: CSVRKDRDTGELFF. The CDR3 region has the DNA TGCAGCGTCCGTAAGGACAGGGATACCGGGGAGCTGTTTTTT. The chain is built from TRBV29-1 and TRBJ2-2; TRBD1 agrees at 8 bases. Germline V gene sequence: CDR1 SQVTM, CDR2 ANQGSEA. CDR3 length: 14 amino acids. V dropped 6 bases and J dropped 5; count of bases not matched to a gene: 8.

This chain uses TRBV29-1 with TRBJ2-5, with a possible D match to TRBD1 (6 bases). V was clipped by 1 base and J by 9 bases, with 15 bases between them. CDR1 is SQVTM and CDR2 is ANQGSEA in the germline V gene. This CDR3 is 13 amino acids long. Written as DNA, the CDR3 is TGCAGCGTTGAAGGGGTGAGGGGGTGGGCCCAGTACTTC. Translating it yields CSVEGVRGWAQYF.

This clone has a single count. The J gene is TRBJ2-5, the V gene TRBV18, with D hard to call. The CDR3 contains 18 residues. Germline V lookup: CDR1 KGHSH, CDR2 LQKENI. Trimming shortened V by 0 bases and J by 0 bases, and 17 bases separated the two germline ends. This CDR3 is CASSPPRLRSTYQETQYF. CDR3 sequence (DNA): TGTGCCAGCTCACCACCGCGTTTACGGAGCACTTACCAAGAGACCCAGTACTTC.

The chain recombines TRBV28 with TRBJ1-1; D is unresolved. V lost 3 bases and J lost 2, with 13 bases in between. This CDR3 is 15 amino acids long. The germline V gene encodes CDR1 MDHEN and CDR2 SYDVKM. This CDR3 is CASSFWAGGNTEAFF. CDR3 nucleotides: TGTGCCAGCAGTTTTTGGGCAGGAGGCAACACTGAAGCTTTCTTT.

By share, this clone ranks as medium-sized. The J gene is TRBJ2-2, the V gene TRBV7-2; no clear D gene. In germline, CDR1 is SGHTA, CDR2 FQGNSA. Trimming left V 5 bases short and J 5 bases short, with 3 bases between. The length of the CDR3 is 11 residues. CDR3 nucleotides: TGTGCCAGCAGCAATACCGGGGAGCTGTTTTTT. Protein sequence: CASSNTGELFF.

The V call is TRBV28, the J call TRBJ1-1; 8 positions agree with TRBD1. Germline trimming cut 7 bases from V and 10 bases from J; bases unmatched to any gene: 5. CDR1 MDHEN and CDR2 SYDVKM come from the germline V gene. CDR3 length: 11 residues. CDR3 in amino acids: CASILQGVAFF. CDR3 nucleotides: TGTGCCAGCATCCTACAGGGGGTAGCTTTCTTT.

This rearrangement joins TRBV28 to TRBJ2-5, with 12 nucleotides matching TRBD1. After removal of 5 bases from V and 4 bases from J, the junction contained 5 bases not matched to a gene. Germline CDR1 and CDR2: MDHEN and SYDVKM. The CDR3 is 15 amino acids. DNA for the CDR3: TGTGCCAGCAGTCTCCGGGACAGGGGGCGAGAGACCCAGTACTTC. Translation gives CASSLRDRGRETQYF.

CDR3 amino acids: CSVQRGTGTYEQYF. In nucleotides, the CDR3 is TGCAGCGTTCAGAGGGGGACAGGGACGTACGAGCAGTACTTC. The chain links TRBV29-1 to TRBJ2-7; 9 bases are a match to TRBD1. The CDR3 extends over 14 amino acids. After removal of 5 bases from V and 4 bases from J, the junction contained 9 bases not matched to a gene. In germline, CDR1 is SQVTM, CDR2 ANQGSEA.

The rearrangement joins TRBV27 to TRBJ1-2, with 7 bases that match TRBD1. The CDR3 has 14 residues. The V gene end was trimmed by 3 bases and the J gene end by 5 bases; junction bases not matched to a gene: 6. Looked up from germline, CDR1 is MNHEY and CDR2 is SMNVEV (reference sequence). Written as DNA, the CDR3 is TGTGCCAGCAGTTTGCAGGGGGGTATATATGGCTACACCTTC. Translation gives CASSLQGGIYGYTF.

This chain connects TRBV5-1 to TRBJ2-3; 10 positions match TRBD1. The germline V gene encodes CDR1 SGHRS and CDR2 YFSETQ. The CDR3 has 16 residues. Trimming at V came to 2 bases and at J to 5 bases, leaving 8 bases not matched to a gene. The CDR3 loop reads CASSLTGTGDGDTQYF. The CDR3 DNA is TGCGCCAGCAGCTTAACCGGGACAGGGGATGGAGATACGCAGTATTTT.

The CDR3 DNA sequence: TGTGCCAGCAGCGCCACAGTGGGTGGGGGTTTCAGGTTCAACCAGGACGAGCAGTACTTC. Translated: CASSATVGGGFRFNQDEQYF. This chain connects TRBV9 to TRBJ2-7; D assignment may be TRBD1 or TRBD2 (5 bases each). CDR1 is SGDLS, CDR2 YYNGEE, per germline. V shed 3 bases and J shed 5 bases, with 33 bases lying between them. CDR3 length equals 20 residues. The whole variable domain, filled in from reference TRBV9 and TRBJ2-7, reads DSGVTQTPKHLITATGQRVTLRCSPRSGDLSVYWYQQSLDQGLQFLIQYYNGEERAKGNILERFSAQQFPDLHSELNLSSLELGDSALYFCASSATVGGGFRFNQDEQYFGPGTRLTVT.

The chain recombines TRBV7-9 with TRBJ2-5; D gene ambiguous. CDR3 size: 15 residues. Germline-derived CDR1 and CDR2 are SEHNR and FQNEAQ (reference sequence). With 1 base removed from V and 4 bases from J, the gap between germline ends came to 13 bases. The CDR3 protein is CASSLEGSLGETQYF. The CDR3 DNA follows: TGTGCCAGCAGCTTAGAAGGGTCGCTGGGAGAGACCCAGTACTTC.

This clone was observed a single time. The chain links TRBV11-2 to TRBJ2-7; tentatively, D is TRBD1 (5 bases). Germline CDR1 and CDR2: SGHAT and FQNNGV. This CDR3 has 18 residues. V was shortened by 1 base and J by 0 bases, with 19 bases between the two germline ends. The CDR3 spells CASSLVVAGPSISYEQYF. DNA for the CDR3: TGTGCCAGCAGCTTAGTGGTGGCAGGGCCCTCAATCTCCTACGAGCAGTACTTC.